Below are 21 T cell receptor beta chains sequenced from a single sample in a study of tumor-infiltrating lymphocytes in primary liver carcinoma. Taking about 20-31 mg of unsorted bulk tissue, the authors co-extracted RNA and DNA. cDNA specific to TCR beta was made from 500 ng of total RNA, with a constant-region primer employed for priming. Researchers made the TCR beta libraries by running three nested multiplex PCR rounds with slightly modified ARM-PCR. Researchers ran the first two PCR rounds for 10 cycles each with TRBV1-TRBV30 forward primers and a C-beta reverse primer. TCRdb re-called the multiplex PCR reads with MiXCR, one entry per CDR3 protein. The sample carries about 210,000 distinct CDR3 sequences, around 85% recorded once. Sequencing input: tumor tissue from primary liver carcinoma. The receptors originated from a man aged 35 to 55 with primary liver carcinoma and hepatitis B virus infection.

Turning to this clonotype: An end of the junction differs from the germline gene, which may be a read error. The V gene is TRBV5-1, the J gene TRBJ2-3; 9 nucleotides agree with TRBD2. The V gene's germline CDR1 is SGHRS and CDR2 YFSETQ. The CDR3 totals 15 residues. The CDR3 spells CVSRTGGRAADTQYF. Here the CDR3 DNA reads TGCGTCAGCAGGACTGGCGGGAGGGCTGCAGATACGCAGTATTTT.

The sample holds a few counts of this clonotype. The junction shows a germline mismatch at one end, possibly a read error. The V call is TRBV29-1, the J call TRBJ2-2, with a weak D call TRBD2 (5 bases). The CDR3 runs to 12 residues. CDR1 is SQVTM, CDR2 ANQGSEA, per germline. For the CDR3, the DNA is TGCAGCGTTATCGGTAACACCGGGGAACTGTTTTTT. Its translation: CSVIGNTGELFF.

This clonotype came up once. The chain is built from TRBV5-1 and TRBJ2-3; D is perhaps TRBD2 (6 bases). V was shortened by 2 bases and J by 4 bases, with 14 bases between the two germline ends. The germline V gene has CDR1 SGHRS and CDR2 YFSETQ. The CDR3 length is 15 residues. CDR3 nucleotide sequence: TGCGCCAGCAGCTTCGGGGCGGGATCCGCAGATACGCAGTATTTT. This sequence encodes CASSFGAGSADTQYF.

A note on this clonotype: A much larger clonotype is one base distant, so this may be a read error. This rearrangement joins TRBV5-1 to TRBJ2-5; D gene unclear. The germline V and J ends were trimmed by 3 bases and 2 bases, with 11 bases remaining between them. Germline V lookup: CDR1 SGHRS, CDR2 YFSETQ. The CDR3 is 14 residues long. CDR3 DNA: TGCGCCAGCAGCTCACAGAGTGGGCAAGAGACCCAGTACTTC. This codes for CASSSQSGQETQYF.

As regards this clonotype: The CDR3 carries no conserved terminal phenylalanine or tryptophan, so it likely arises from a read error. The chain links TRBV5-1 to TRBJ2-5, with D perhaps TRBD2 (6 bases). Germline CDR1 SGHRS, CDR2 YFSETQ. The CDR3 runs to 15 residues. The CDR3 spells CTSSPLGVGGETQYL. Written as DNA, the CDR3 is TGCACCAGCAGCCCATTGGGGGTCGGGGGAGAGACCCAGTACTTA.

This chain connects TRBV6-6 to TRBJ1-1; 9 bases align to TRBD1. The CDR3 loop spans 13 amino acids. Germline loops: CDR1 MNHNY, CDR2 SVGAGI (reference sequence). V was clipped by 6 bases and J by 12 bases; unmatched bases: 11. The CDR3 coding sequence is TGTGCCAGCAGGACAGGGGGGATTACTGAGACTTTCTTT. Protein sequence: CASRTGGITETFF.

In the case of this clonotype: Since a much larger clone is just one base distant, this may be a read error. The chain combines TRBV5-1 with TRBJ1-4, with D possibly being TRBD1 (6 bases). This CDR3 contains 17 residues. Germline assignment: CDR1 SGHRS and CDR2 YFSETQ. The CDR3 is CASSLSLSPGGGEILFF. Written as DNA, the CDR3 is TGCGCCAGCAGCTTGTCCCTCTCTCCGGGAGGGGGTGAAATACTGTTTTTT.

To note about this clonotype: Germline and junction disagree at one end, which may indicate a read error. This sequence joins TRBV11-2 and TRBJ2-7, with a weak D call TRBD1 (5 bases). Germline V gene lookup returns CDR1 SGHAT and CDR2 FQNNGV. This CDR3 region has 14 residues. The CDR3 DNA reads TGTCCCAGCAGCTGTAACAGGAACTCATACGAGCAGTACTTC. Translating gives CPSSCNRNSYEQYF.

Comment on this clonotype: No conserved phenylalanine or tryptophan ends this CDR3, so it is likely a read error. The CDR3 sequence: CASSQASGLHNEQFL. CDR3 in DNA: TGTGCTAGCAGCCAAGCTAGCGGACTTCACAATGAGCAGTTCTTA. This chain links TRBV4-3 with TRBJ2-1; 7 positions agree with TRBD2. Germline loops: CDR1 LGHNA, CDR2 YSLEER. This CDR3 spans 15 amino acids.

A word on this clonotype: Mismatch with germline at one junction end may stem from a read error. The J gene is TRBJ2-3, the V gene TRBV7-7; no firm D call. The CDR3 length is 15 residues. The V gene's germline CDR1 is SSHAT and CDR2 FNYEAQ (reference sequence). The CDR3 DNA sequence: TGTGCTAGCAGCCGAGGCCAGGAACACACAGATACGCAGTATTTT. Protein: CASSRGQEHTDTQYF.

For this clonotype: A junction end diverges from the germline sequence, so it may reflect a read error. The rearrangement uses TRBV12-3 or TRBV12-4 and TRBJ1-3; D perhaps matches TRBD1 (5 bases). The CDR3 runs to 13 residues. CDR3 bases: TGTGCCAGTACTGGGGACTCTGGAAACAACATATATTTT. Its protein is CASTGDSGNNIYF.

As regards this clonotype: One end of the junction varies from germline; a read error may be responsible. The chain joins TRBV30 to TRBJ1-1; D unresolved. Germline V gene lookup returns CDR1 GTSNPN and CDR2 SVGIG (reference sequence). The CDR3 consists of 13 residues. The CDR3, as DNA: TGTGCCTGGAGTGCGGATTGGAGGACTGAAGCTATCTTT. It specifies CAWSADWRTEAIF.

This clonotype was counted between two and nine times. The chain combines TRBV19 with TRBJ1-1, with D unclear. CDR1 and CDR2 (germline): LNHDA, SQIVND (reference sequence). The V and J ends lost 3 bases and 1 base respectively, with 9 bases between them. CDR3 length: 14 amino acids. The CDR3 DNA follows: TGTGCCAGTAGTATCGCGGCCTCGAACACTGAAGCTTTCTTT. Residues: CASSIAASNTEAFF.

This clonotype is classed as medium-sized. The V gene is TRBV29-1, the J gene TRBJ1-6; no clear D gene. The CDR3 sequence is 13 residues long. CDR1 and CDR2 from the germline V gene are SQVTM and ANQGSEA. Trimming took off 7 bases at V and 7 bases at J, with 14 bases between the two ends. The DNA of the CDR3 is TGCAGCGCTTCGAAGGCCAGAAATTCACCCCTCCACTTT. Protein sequence: CSASKARNSPLHF. Full variable domain (missing parts from reference TRBV29-1 and TRBJ1-6): SAVISQKPSRDICQRGTSLTIQCQVDSQVTMMFWYRQQPGQSLTLIATANQGSEATYESGFVIDKFPISRPNLTFSTLTVSNMSPEDSSIYLCSASKARNSPLHFGNGTRLTVT.

The genes are TRBV5-6 and TRBJ2-2; D might be TRBD2 (6 bases). The CDR3 sequence is 17 residues long. In germline, CDR1 is SGHDT, CDR2 YYEEEE. V was trimmed by 5 bases and J by 5 bases, leaving 22 bases between them. The DNA of the CDR3 is TGTGCCAGCAGTTTATGGAGACTAGTGCGGACAACCGGGGAGCTGTTTTTT. This sequence encodes CASSLWRLVRTTGELFF.

Comment on this clonotype: The conserved phenylalanine or tryptophan normally closing the CDR3 is absent here, so this likely arose from a read error. J is TRBJ2-7 and V is TRBV11-2; 8 bases align to TRBD1. Losses at the gene ends were 4 bases for V and 5 bases for J; bases not matched to a gene: 10. The CDR3 consists of 15 residues. Looked up from germline, CDR1 is SGHAT and CDR2 is FQNNGV. The CDR3 sequence is CASSSRWTGQDEQYS. CDR3 sequence (DNA): TGTGCCAGCAGCTCACGATGGACAGGGCAAGACGAGCAGTACTCC.

The chain is built from TRBV30 and TRBJ2-7; TRBD1 matches 8 bases. This CDR3 has 12 amino acids. J gave up 6 bases and V 4 bases, and 5 bases lay outside the gene matches. Per the germline V gene, CDR1 is GTSNPN and CDR2 is SVGIG (reference sequence). The CDR3 bases are TGTGCCTGGATTATAGGACAGGGCGAGCAGTACTTC. Its protein is CAWIIGQGEQYF.

J is TRBJ1-1 and V is TRBV4-2, with no clear D. The germline V gene has CDR1 LGHNA and CDR2 YNFKEQ. This CDR3 spans 14 amino acids. V gave up 4 bases and J gave up 1 base, with 10 bases separating them. In nucleotides, the CDR3 is TGTGCCAGCAGCCCAGATTGGGGGAACACTGAAGCTTTCTTT. It specifies CASSPDWGNTEAFF.

As concerns this clonotype: Sequence at one end of the junction differs from germline and may be a read error. This chain connects TRBV4-3 to TRBJ2-5; no clear D. CDR3 length equals 13 residues. CDR1 is LGHNA and CDR2 is YSLEER in the germline V gene. CDR3 bases: TGCGCCAGTAGCCAGAATCCCAAAGATACCCAGTACTTC. The encoded protein is CASSQNPKDTQYF.

V and J are TRBV28 and TRBJ2-5; D gene uncertain. The CDR3 is 14 amino acids. Per the germline V gene, CDR1 is MDHEN and CDR2 is SYDVKM. Trimming removed 4 bases at V and 7 bases at J, with 16 bases between. CDR3 coding DNA: TGTGCCAGCAGTTGGTCCAGGAGTAGAGTGACCCAGTACTTC. Protein: CASSWSRSRVTQYF.

About this clonotype: At one of its ends the junction is not consistent with the germline gene, which may arise from a read error. The chain joins TRBV6-1 to TRBJ2-7; 9 bases are shared with TRBD1. The germline V gene has CDR1 MNHNS and CDR2 SASEGT. This CDR3 comprises 13 residues. The CDR3 loop is CASGDGDRAEHYF. As DNA, the CDR3 is TGTGCCAGCGGTGACGGGGACAGGGCCGAGCATTACTTC.